This entry describes one T cell receptor beta chain. The sample originates from a study of T cell changes during pregnancy in multiple sclerosis. The repertoire was sequenced with immunoSEQ multiplex PCR; TCRdb's copy has only in-frame clones and lacks some. The sample shows some 70,000 clones, approximately 90% of them seen only once. This TCR was sampled from a female donor in good health, enrolled as a control in a pregnancy study. Specimen: peripheral blood, collected in the second trimester of pregnancy.

CDR3 sequence (DNA): TGTGCCAGCAGATCGGGTCCGAATACGCAGTATTTT. As protein: CASRSGPNTQYF. The rearrangement uses TRBV7-9 and TRBJ2-3; unclear D gene. Trimming removed 6 bases at V and 7 bases at J, with 11 bases between. The germline CDR1 and CDR2 sequences are SEHNR and FQNEAQ (reference sequence). The CDR3 loop spans 12 amino acids.